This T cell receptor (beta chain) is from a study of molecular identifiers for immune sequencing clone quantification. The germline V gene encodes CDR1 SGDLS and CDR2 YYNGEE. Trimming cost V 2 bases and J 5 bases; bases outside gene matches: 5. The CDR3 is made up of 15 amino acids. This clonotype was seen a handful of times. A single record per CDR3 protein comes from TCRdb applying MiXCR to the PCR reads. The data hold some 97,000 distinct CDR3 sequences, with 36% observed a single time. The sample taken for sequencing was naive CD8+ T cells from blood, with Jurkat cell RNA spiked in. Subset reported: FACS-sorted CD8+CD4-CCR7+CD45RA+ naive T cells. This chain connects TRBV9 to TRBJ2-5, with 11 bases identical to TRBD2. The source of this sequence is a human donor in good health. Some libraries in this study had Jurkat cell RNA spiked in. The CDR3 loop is CASSVTSGRAETQYF. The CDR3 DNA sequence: TGTGCCAGCAGCGTTACTAGCGGGAGAGCGGAGACCCAGTACTTC.